This T cell receptor (beta chain) was sequenced in a study of blood T cell repertoires in COVID-19. As for the study in general: Sample material is recorded as cDNA or gDNA derived from T cells, B-cell-depleted T cells, or PBMCs.

Under the authors' procedure: Amplification with reference gene primers provided the estimates of nucleated cell counts. The data were produced by immunoSEQ multiplex PCR, yet TCRdb's version contains in-frame clones alone and is incomplete. D and trimming were read from the DNA, whereas the V and J calls and clone size are those reported in that table. The sample holds under 350,000 clones, nearly 90% seen once. Participants, about 18 to 100 years old, spanned under 25 US areas. The V gene lost 4 bases and the J gene lost 2 bases, with 15 bases spanning the gap. Per germline, CDR1 SGHRS and CDR2 YFSETQ. The CDR3 runs 15 residues.

Sequencing input: PBMCs or T cells enriched from blood (not recorded which). The source of this sequence is a woman aged 60 to 75 who had recovered from COVID-19. The chain carries TRBV5-1 and TRBJ1-2; possible D gene TRBD1, 6 bases. CDR3 amino acids: CASSLRGHLNYGYTF. As DNA, the CDR3 is TGCGCCAGCAGCCTGAGGGGACACCTAAACTATGGCTACACCTTC.